This T cell receptor beta chain was identified during a study of patients and donors after allogeneic stem cell transplantation. Many counts were recorded for this clonotype. The CDR3 loop spans 12 amino acids. Germline V gives CDR1 SQVTM, CDR2 ANQGSEA. V shed 6 bases and J shed 5 bases, with 13 bases lying between them. TCRdb re-called the RT-PCR reads through MiXCR, storing one row per CDR3 protein. The data contain under 30,000 distinct CDR3 sequences, around 7.9% of them seen just once; the ten biggest clones take up about 44%. This TCR was sampled from a human donor who was either an allogeneic HSCT recipient or a stem cell or donor lymphocyte infusion donor (not recorded which). It is not recorded whose cells these are; they may come from a transplant donor. The specimen was blood, either unsorted or a sorted T cell fraction (not recorded which). The chain uses TRBV29-1 and TRBJ1-1; unclear D gene. CDR3 residues: CSVGREPTEAFF. The CDR3 coding sequence is TGCAGCGTCGGGAGGGAACCGACTGAAGCTTTCTTT.